This T cell receptor (beta chain) stems from a study of cytotoxic CD8 clonotypes in ibrutinib-treated CLL. Profiling relied on immunoSEQ multiplex PCR, and the TCRdb table lists in-frame clones only, not all of them. Here the sample spans approximately 80,000 clones, 85% to 90% being singletons. The germline V and J ends were trimmed by 5 bases and 7 bases, with 12 bases remaining between them. CDR1 SQVTM and CDR2 ANQGSEA come from the germline V gene. The CDR3 length is 12 residues. The sample was PBMCs, taken before ibrutinib treatment. The rearrangement joins TRBV29-1 to TRBJ2-1; no definite D call. The clonotype comes from a human donor with chronic lymphocytic leukemia. The CDR3 nucleotides are TGCAGCGTTTTTGGGTCCACTAATGAGCAGTTCTTC. This sequence encodes CSVFGSTNEQFF.